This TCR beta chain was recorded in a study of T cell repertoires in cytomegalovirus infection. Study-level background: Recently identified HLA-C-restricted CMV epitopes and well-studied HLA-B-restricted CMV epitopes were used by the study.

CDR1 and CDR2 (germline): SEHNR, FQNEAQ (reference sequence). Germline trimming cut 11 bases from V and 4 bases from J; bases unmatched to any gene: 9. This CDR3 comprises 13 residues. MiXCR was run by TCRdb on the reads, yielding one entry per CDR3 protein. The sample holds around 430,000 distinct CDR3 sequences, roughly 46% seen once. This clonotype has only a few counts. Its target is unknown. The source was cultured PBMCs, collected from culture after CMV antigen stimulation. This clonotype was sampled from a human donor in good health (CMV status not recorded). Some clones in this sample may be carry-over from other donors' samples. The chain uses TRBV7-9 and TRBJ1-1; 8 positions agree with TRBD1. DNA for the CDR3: TGTGCCGTATCCGACAGGGGAGGCACTGAAGCTTTCTTT. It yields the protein CAVSDRGGTEAFF.